The 15 T cell receptor beta chains below all came from one sample that was sequenced in a study of T cells after yellow fever vaccination. TCRdb independently ran MiXCR on the 5' RACE reads; one entry per CDR3 protein. The repertoire holds roughly 300,000 distinct CDR3 sequences, roughly 7% seen once, with 15% to 20% in the top ten. This sample comprised PBMCs, obtained roughly 45 days after the first yellow fever vaccination. The receptors stem from a man aged 18 to 29 who received the YFV17D yellow fever vaccine.

This clonotype was observed at least ten times. CDR3 amino acids: CASSPQVGTPTGELFF. The CDR3 DNA reads as TGCGCCAGCAGCCCCCAAGTGGGGACTCCCACCGGGGAGCTGTTTTTT. The genes are TRBV4-1 and TRBJ2-2, with D tentatively TRBD2 (6 bases). The CDR3 consists of 16 residues. Germline V lookup: CDR1 MGHRA, CDR2 YSYEKL. V lost 4 bases to trimming and J lost 4 bases, with 16 bases between them.

The chain employs TRBV20-1 and TRBJ1-1; D ambiguous. Germline V gene data show CDR1 as DFQATT and CDR2 as SNEGSKA (reference sequence). Deletions cut 6 bases from V and 6 bases from J, with 17 bases between. The CDR3 is 13 residues long. For the CDR3, the DNA is TGCAGTGCGACCGATTACACCGGGGCTGAAGCTTTCTTT. This sequence encodes CSATDYTGAEAFF.

CDR3 sequence: CASSPRTGPTYEQYF. CDR3 nucleotides: TGTGCCAGCAGTCCGAGGACGGGTCCTACCTACGAGCAGTACTTC. The V and J genes are TRBV27 and TRBJ2-7; D not resolved. The CDR3 consists of 15 residues. CDR1 and CDR2 from the germline V gene are MNHEY and SMNVEV (reference sequence). Trimming stripped 5 bases from V and 2 bases from J, with 16 bases between.

The chain is built from TRBV12-5 and TRBJ2-1, with 9 bases matching TRBD2. Germline V lookup: CDR1 LGHNT, CDR2 FRNRAP. Trimming cost V 5 bases and J 15 bases; bases outside gene matches: 5. The length of the CDR3 is 11 residues. CDR3 sequence (DNA): TGTGCTAGTGGTGCTAGCGGGATAGTGTTCTTC. Protein sequence: CASGASGIVFF. The full variable domain, completed using reference TRBV12-5 and TRBJ2-1, is DARVTQTPRHKVTEMGQEVTMRCQPILGHNTVFWYRQTMMQGLELLAYFRNRAPLDDSGMPKDRFSAEMPDATLATLKIQPSEPRDSAVYFCASGASGIVFFGPGTRLTVL.

CDR3 sequence reads: CASSPWTGGYGYTF. CDR3 DNA: TGTGCCAGCAGCCCTTGGACAGGGGGCTATGGCTACACCTTC. The J gene is TRBJ1-2, the V gene TRBV11-2, with TRBD1 identical over 10 bases. The V and J ends lost 5 bases and 4 bases, in that order; junction bases with no gene match: 4. The CDR3 loop spans 14 amino acids. CDR1 is SGHAT and CDR2 is FQNNGV in the germline V gene.

The V and J genes are TRBV18 and TRBJ2-7; D not resolved. Trimming shortened V by 3 bases and J by 7 bases, and 16 bases separated the two germline ends. The CDR3 sequence is 14 residues long. Germline V CDR1 and CDR2: KGHSH, LQKENI. The CDR3: CASSPGHTTWEQYV. CDR3 nucleotide sequence: TGTGCCAGCTCACCCGGCCACACCACTTGGGAGCAGTACGTC.

This clonotype was seen only a few times. The chain combines TRBV18 with TRBJ1-6; 10 bases are a match to TRBD1. V lost 3 bases and J lost 5; bases outside the gene matches: 1. Germline-derived CDR1 and CDR2 are KGHSH and LQKENI. This CDR3 has 15 amino acids. CDR3 residues: CASSPGTGDNSPLHF. In DNA form, the CDR3 reads TGTGCCAGCTCACCCGGGACAGGGGATAATTCACCCCTCCACTTT.

This chain links TRBV4-2 with TRBJ2-2; D may be TRBD1 or TRBD2 (5 bases each). V lost 0 bases and J 8 bases, leaving 16 bases between the germline ends. CDR1 is LGHNA, CDR2 YNFKEQ, per germline. This CDR3 has 16 amino acids. Here the CDR3 DNA reads TGTGCCAGCAGCCAAGATCGTGCATGGGGACGGGGGGAGCTGTTTTTT. Translating it yields CASSQDRAWGRGELFF.

This clonotype was seen many times. The chain combines TRBV7-9 with TRBJ1-4, with 10 nucleotides matching TRBD1. Trimming cost V 4 bases and J 7 bases; bases outside gene matches: 9. Germline CDR1 and CDR2: SEHNR and FQNEAQ (reference sequence). The CDR3 contains 16 residues. The CDR3 nucleotides read TGTGCCAGCAGCTCTACCTTGACAGGGGGCGTTGAAAAACTGTTTTTT. Encoded protein: CASSSTLTGGVEKLFF. Supplemented by reference TRBV7-9 and TRBJ1-4, the full variable domain reads DTGVSQNPRHKITKRGQNVTFRCDPISEHNRLYWYRQTLGQGPEFLTYFQNEAQLEKSRLLSDRFSAERPKGSFSTLEIQRTEQGDSAMYLCASSSTLTGGVEKLFFGSGTQLSVL.

Ten or more counts support this clonotype. The rearrangement joins TRBV6-2 or TRBV6-3 to TRBJ1-1; D is ambiguous. V gave up 2 bases and J gave up 7 bases, with 11 bases separating them. CDR1 is MNHEY and CDR2 is SVGEGT in the germline V gene. The CDR3 is made up of 13 amino acids. CDR3 amino acids: CASSYGLSSEAFF. CDR3 DNA: TGTGCCAGCAGTTACGGTCTAAGCAGTGAAGCTTTCTTT.

The rearrangement uses TRBV4-1 and TRBJ2-7; D possibly corresponds to TRBD1 (6 bases). CDR1 is MGHRA and CDR2 is YSYEKL in the germline V gene. The length of the CDR3 is 15 residues. Trimming took 2 bases from V and 0 from J, leaving 11 bases between them. The CDR3 region is CASSQIQGSSYEQYF. Written as DNA, the CDR3 is TGCGCCAGCAGCCAAATCCAGGGGAGCTCCTACGAGCAGTACTTC.

The table lists this clonotype with many counts. The chain joins TRBV20-1 to TRBJ2-5; 9 bases align to TRBD1. The CDR3 length is 13 residues. Trimming removed 4 bases from V and 4 bases from J; junction bases left unmatched: 4. Per the germline V gene, CDR1 is DFQATT and CDR2 is SNEGSKA (reference sequence). The CDR3 spells CSAKRTGVETQYF. The CDR3 DNA reads TGCAGTGCTAAAAGGACAGGGGTAGAGACCCAGTACTTC.

This clonotype occurred a few times. V usage is TRBV10-3 and J usage is TRBJ2-7, with 9 positions matching TRBD1. The junction had 13 bases not matched to a gene; V was cut back by 11 bases and J by 2 bases. There are 15 residues in the CDR3. Germline CDR1 and CDR2: ENHRY and SYGVKD. CDR3 residues: CASNPIGTGTYEQYF. CDR3 DNA: TGTGCCTCTAACCCCATCGGGACAGGGACCTACGAGCAGTACTTC.

As for this clonotype: One end of the junction is discordant with germline, which a read error may explain. V and J are TRBV4-1 and TRBJ1-1; unclear D gene. Per the germline V gene, CDR1 is MGHRA and CDR2 is YSYEKL. This CDR3 spans 12 amino acids. The CDR3 region has the DNA TGCGCCTGCAGCCAAGAGGGCCGCGTAGCTTTCTTT. It yields the protein CACSQEGRVAFF.

The chain uses TRBV30 and TRBJ1-5, with TRBD1 matching over 7 bases. J was trimmed by 4 bases and V by 1 base; bases with no gene match: 4. In germline, CDR1 is GTSNPN, CDR2 SVGIG (reference sequence). This CDR3 has 14 residues. This CDR3 is CAWSGGTDNQPQHF. The CDR3 region has the DNA TGTGCCTGGAGTGGAGGGACAGATAATCAGCCCCAGCATTTT.